One T cell receptor beta chain is described in this entry. Its target is unknown. TCRdb fed the 5' RACE reads into MiXCR, producing one record per CDR3 protein. The table has some 500,000 distinct CDR3 sequences, under 25% seen once. The sample originates from a study of identical twins. CDR3 size: 15 residues. Trimming took 1 base from V and 7 from J; bases not matched to a gene: 5. Study results and limitations: Abundant cord blood beta clonotypes carried fewer insertions; memory repertoires showed none. Zero-insertion analyses were open to partial confounding by invariant MAIT and iNKT cells.

This sample was shared with a second study, whose subject was T cells expressing NK-cell markers. That source reports: Eight donors were sequenced, seven testing HCMV-seropositive and one testing seronegative. With an anti-gamma-delta TCR antibody, sorting in several experiments was kept to alpha-beta TCR T cells.

Sequencing was done on a sample of CD4+ T cells sorted from blood. The receptor was isolated from a woman between 18 and 30 years old in good health. The J gene is TRBJ2-2, the V gene TRBV12-3 or TRBV12-4; TRBD2 matches at 8 bases. CDR3 bases: TGTGCCAGCAGTTTAGGCGGGGGGTATAACGGGGAGCTGTTTTTT. Protein sequence: CASSLGGGYNGELFF.